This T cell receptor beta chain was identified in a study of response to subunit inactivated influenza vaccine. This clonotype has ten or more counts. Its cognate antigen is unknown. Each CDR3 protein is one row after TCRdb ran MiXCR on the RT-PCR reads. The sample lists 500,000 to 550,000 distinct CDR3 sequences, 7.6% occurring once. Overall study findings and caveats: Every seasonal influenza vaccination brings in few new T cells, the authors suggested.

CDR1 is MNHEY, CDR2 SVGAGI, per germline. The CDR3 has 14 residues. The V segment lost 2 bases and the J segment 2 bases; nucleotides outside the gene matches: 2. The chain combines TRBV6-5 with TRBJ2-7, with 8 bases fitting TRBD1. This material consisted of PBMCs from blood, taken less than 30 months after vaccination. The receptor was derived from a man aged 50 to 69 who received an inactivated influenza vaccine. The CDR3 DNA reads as TGTGCCAGCAGTTACGGGGACAGGACCTACGAGCAGTACTTC. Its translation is CASSYGDRTYEQYF.